A single T cell receptor (beta chain) is shown here with its context. Its cognate antigen is unknown. This CDR3 is built from 16 residues. V was trimmed by 0 bases and J by 10 bases, leaving 19 bases between them. CDR1 and CDR2 from the germline V gene are DFQATT and SNEGSKA (reference sequence). Study-wide results and caveats: Tumor-infiltrating Treg TCR alpha and beta sequences overlapped most with tumor naive CD4+ T cells, then blood naive.

Full-length variable regions came from constant-region reverse primers plus semi-nested Nested Universal Primer A PCR. Via MiXCR, TCRdb re-called the 5' RACE reads, giving one row per CDR3 protein. This table holds over 8,000 distinct CDR3 sequences, approximately 71% found once. The sequenced material came from tumor-infiltrating naive CD4+ T cells sorted from the breast tumor. Documented subset: naive CD4+ T cells, CD4+CD45RA+CD25-. This chain connects TRBV20-1 to TRBJ1-6; weak D call: TRBD1 (6 bases). The clonotype originates from a female donor with breast cancer. CDR3 bases: TGCAGTGCTAGAGACCTTTCACAGGGCCCCAGATCACCCCTCCACTTT. Its protein product is CSARDLSQGPRSPLHF.